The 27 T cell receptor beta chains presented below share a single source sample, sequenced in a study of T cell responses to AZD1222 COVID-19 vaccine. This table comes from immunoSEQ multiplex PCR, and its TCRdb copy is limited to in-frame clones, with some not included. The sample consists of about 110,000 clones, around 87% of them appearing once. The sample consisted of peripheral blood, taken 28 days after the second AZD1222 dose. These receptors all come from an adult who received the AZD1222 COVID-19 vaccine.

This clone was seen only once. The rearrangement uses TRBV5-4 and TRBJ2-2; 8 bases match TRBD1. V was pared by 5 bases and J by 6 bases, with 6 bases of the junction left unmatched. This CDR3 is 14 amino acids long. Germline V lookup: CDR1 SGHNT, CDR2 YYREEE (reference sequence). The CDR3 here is CASSFDRGSGELFF. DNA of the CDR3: TGTGCCAGCAGTTTTGACAGGGGCTCCGGGGAGCTGTTTTTT. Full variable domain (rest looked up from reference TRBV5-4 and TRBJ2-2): ETGVTQSPTHLIKTRGQQVTLRCSSQSGHNTVSWYQQALGQGPQFIFQYYREEENGRGNFPPRFSGLQFPNYSSELNVNALELDDSALYLCASSFDRGSGELFFGEGSRLTVL.

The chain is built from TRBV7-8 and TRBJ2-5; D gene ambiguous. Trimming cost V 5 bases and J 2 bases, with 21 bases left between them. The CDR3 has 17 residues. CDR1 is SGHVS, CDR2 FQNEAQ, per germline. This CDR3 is CASSPLAILTLQETQYF. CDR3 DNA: TGTGCCAGCAGCCCTTTAGCAATTCTCACCCTACAAGAGACCCAGTACTTC.

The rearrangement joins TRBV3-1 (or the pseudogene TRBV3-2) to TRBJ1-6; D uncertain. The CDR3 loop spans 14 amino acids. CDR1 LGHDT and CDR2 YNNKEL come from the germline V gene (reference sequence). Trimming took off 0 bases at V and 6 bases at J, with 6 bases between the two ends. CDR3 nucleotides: TGTGCCAGCAGCCAAGAGGGCTTTAATTCACCCCTCCACTTT. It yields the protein CASSQEGFNSPLHF.

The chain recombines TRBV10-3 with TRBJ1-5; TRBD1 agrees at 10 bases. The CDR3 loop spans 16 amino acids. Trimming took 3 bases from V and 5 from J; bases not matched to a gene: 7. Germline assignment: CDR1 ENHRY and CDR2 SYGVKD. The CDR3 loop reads CAISEMGQGPDQPQHF. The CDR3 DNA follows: TGTGCCATCAGTGAAATGGGACAGGGGCCTGATCAGCCCCAGCATTTT.

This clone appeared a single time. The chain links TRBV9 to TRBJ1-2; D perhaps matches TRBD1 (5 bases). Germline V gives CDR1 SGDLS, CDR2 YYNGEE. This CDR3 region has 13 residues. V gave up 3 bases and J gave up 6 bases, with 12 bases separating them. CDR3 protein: CASSAGGKDGYTF. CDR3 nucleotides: TGTGCCAGCAGCGCTGGGGGAAAGGATGGCTACACCTTC.

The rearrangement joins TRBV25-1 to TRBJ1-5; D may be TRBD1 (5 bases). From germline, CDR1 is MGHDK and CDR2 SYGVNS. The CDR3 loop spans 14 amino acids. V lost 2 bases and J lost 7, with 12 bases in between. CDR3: CASSEPEKGQPQHF. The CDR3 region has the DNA TGTGCCAGCAGTGAACCGGAGAAGGGGCAGCCCCAGCATTTT.

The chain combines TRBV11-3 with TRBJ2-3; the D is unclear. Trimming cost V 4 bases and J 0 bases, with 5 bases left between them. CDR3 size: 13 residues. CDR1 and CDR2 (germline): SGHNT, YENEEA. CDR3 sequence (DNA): TGTGCCAGCAGCTCGTACAGCACAGATACGCAGTATTTT. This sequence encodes CASSSYSTDTQYF.

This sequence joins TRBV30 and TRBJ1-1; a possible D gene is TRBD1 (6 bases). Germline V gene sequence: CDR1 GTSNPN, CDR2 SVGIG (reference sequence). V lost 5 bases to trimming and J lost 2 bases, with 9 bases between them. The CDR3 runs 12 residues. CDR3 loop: CAWEGGNTEAFF. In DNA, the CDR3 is TGTGCCTGGGAGGGGGGTAACACTGAAGCTTTCTTT.

The CDR3 nucleotides are TGTGCCATCAGTGAGTCCCAGCGCGATCAGCCCCAGCATTTT. Amino acids: CAISESQRDQPQHF. The J gene is TRBJ1-5, the V gene TRBV10-3; D not resolved. V was pared by 0 bases and J by 5 bases, with 8 bases between. Germline V gene lookup returns CDR1 ENHRY and CDR2 SYGVKD. The CDR3 sequence is 14 residues long.

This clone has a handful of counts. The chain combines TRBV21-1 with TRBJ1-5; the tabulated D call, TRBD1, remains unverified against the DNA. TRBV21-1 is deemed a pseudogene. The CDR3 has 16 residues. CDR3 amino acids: CASSKGAREPNQPQHF. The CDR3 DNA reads TGTGCCAGCAGCAAAGGGGCCAGAGAACCCAATCAGCCCCAGCATTTT.

This CDR3 is CASSSGLPPYNEQFF. The CDR3 DNA is TGCGCCAGCAGCTCAGGACTACCGCCTTACAATGAGCAGTTCTTC. The V and J genes are TRBV5-1 and TRBJ2-1; D might be TRBD2 (6 bases). This CDR3 contains 15 residues. Germline loops: CDR1 SGHRS, CDR2 YFSETQ. V was shortened by 3 bases and J by 4 bases, with 14 bases between the two germline ends.

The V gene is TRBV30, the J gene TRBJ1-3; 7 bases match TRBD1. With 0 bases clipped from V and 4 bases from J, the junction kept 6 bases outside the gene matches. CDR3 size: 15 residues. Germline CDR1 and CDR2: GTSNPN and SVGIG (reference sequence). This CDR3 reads CAWSVATGKGNTIYF. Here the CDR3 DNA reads TGTGCCTGGAGTGTAGCGACAGGGAAGGGAAACACCATATATTTT.

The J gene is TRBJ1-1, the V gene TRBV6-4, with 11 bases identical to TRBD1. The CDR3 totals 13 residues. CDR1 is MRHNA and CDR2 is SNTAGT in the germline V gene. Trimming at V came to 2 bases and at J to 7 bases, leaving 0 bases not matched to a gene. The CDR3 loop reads CASSDGTGGEAFF. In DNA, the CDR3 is TGTGCCAGCAGTGACGGGACAGGGGGTGAAGCTTTCTTT.

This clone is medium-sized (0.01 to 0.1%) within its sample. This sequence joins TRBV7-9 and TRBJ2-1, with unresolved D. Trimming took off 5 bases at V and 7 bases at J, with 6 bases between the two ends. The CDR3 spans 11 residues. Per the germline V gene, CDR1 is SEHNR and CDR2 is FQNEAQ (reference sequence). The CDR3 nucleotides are TGTGCCAGCAGCCCTAGTAATGAGCAGTTCTTC. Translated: CASSPSNEQFF.

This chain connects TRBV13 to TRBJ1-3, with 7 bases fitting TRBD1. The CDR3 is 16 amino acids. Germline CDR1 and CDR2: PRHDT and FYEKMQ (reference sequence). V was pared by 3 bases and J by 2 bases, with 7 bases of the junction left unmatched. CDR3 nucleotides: TGTGCCAGCAGCTTCGGACGGACAGGCGCTGGAAACACCATATATTTT. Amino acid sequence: CASSFGRTGAGNTIYF.

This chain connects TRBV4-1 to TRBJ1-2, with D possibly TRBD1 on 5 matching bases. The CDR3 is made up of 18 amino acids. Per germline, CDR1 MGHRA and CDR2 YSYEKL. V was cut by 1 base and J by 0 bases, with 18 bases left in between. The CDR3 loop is CASSQGWRGARSNYGYTF. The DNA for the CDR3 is TGCGCCAGCAGCCAAGGTTGGAGAGGGGCCCGGTCTAACTATGGCTACACCTTC.

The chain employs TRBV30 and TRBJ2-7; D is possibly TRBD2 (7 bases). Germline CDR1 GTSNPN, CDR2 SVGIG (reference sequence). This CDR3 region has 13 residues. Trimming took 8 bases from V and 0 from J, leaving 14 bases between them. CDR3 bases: TGTGCCGGGGGGGGCGACACCTCCTACGAGCAGTACTTC. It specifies CAGGGDTSYEQYF.

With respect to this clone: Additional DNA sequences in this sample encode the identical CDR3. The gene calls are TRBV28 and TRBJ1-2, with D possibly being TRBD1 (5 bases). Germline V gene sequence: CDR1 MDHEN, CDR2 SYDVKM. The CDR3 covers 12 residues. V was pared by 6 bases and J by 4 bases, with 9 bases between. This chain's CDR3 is CASSLQGYGYTF. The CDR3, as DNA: TGTGCCAGCAGCCTGCAGGGCTATGGCTACACCTTC.

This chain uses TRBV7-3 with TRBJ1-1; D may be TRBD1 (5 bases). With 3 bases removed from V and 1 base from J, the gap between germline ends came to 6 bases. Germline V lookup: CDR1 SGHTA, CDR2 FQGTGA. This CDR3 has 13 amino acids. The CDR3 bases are TGTGCCAGCAGCTTGGGGGAGAACACTGAAGCTTTCTTT. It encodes CASSLGENTEAFF.

The chain's CDR3 is CASSSGQPSGNTIYF. The DNA for the CDR3 is TGTGCCAGCAGTTCAGGACAGCCCTCTGGAAACACCATATATTTT. The V and J genes are TRBV6-5 and TRBJ1-3; a possible D gene is TRBD1 (6 bases). V gave up 4 bases and J gave up 0 bases, with 10 bases separating them. The CDR3 has 15 amino acids. CDR1 is MNHEY and CDR2 is SVGAGI in the germline V gene.

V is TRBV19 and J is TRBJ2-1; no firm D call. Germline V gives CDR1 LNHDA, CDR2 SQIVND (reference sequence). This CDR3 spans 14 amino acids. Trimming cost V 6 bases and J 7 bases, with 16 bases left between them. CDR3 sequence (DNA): TGTGCCAGTAGCTCCTCGGTAAATAGGAATGAGCAGTTCTTC. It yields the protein CASSSSVNRNEQFF.

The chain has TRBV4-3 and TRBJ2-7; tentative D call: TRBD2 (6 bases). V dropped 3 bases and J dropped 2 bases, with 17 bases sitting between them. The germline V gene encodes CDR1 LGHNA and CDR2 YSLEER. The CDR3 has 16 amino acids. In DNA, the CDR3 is TGCGCCAGCAGCCAGGTTGTTGGGGGAGGCACCTACGAGCAGTACTTC. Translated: CASSQVVGGGTYEQYF.

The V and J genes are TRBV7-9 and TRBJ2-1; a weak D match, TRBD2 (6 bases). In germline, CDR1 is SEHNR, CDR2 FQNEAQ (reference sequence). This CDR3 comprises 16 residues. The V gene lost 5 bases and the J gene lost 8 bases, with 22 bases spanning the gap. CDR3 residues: CASSPWRGLLGDEQFF. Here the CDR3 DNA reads TGTGCCAGCAGCCCGTGGAGGGGCCTTTTAGGGGATGAGCAGTTCTTC.

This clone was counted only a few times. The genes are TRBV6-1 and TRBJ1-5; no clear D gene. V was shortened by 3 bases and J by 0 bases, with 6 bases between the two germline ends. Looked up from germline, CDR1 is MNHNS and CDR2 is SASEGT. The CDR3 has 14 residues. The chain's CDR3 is CASSEYLSNQPQHF. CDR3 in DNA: TGTGCCAGCAGTGAGTACCTTAGCAATCAGCCCCAGCATTTT.

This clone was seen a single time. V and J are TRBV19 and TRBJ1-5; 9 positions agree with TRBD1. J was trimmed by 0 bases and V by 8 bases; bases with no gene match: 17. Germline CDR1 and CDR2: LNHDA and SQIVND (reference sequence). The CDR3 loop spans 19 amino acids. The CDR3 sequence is CASSPPGQGLSYSNQPQHF. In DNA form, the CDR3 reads TGTGCCAGTTCCCCTCCGGGACAGGGCCTAAGCTATAGCAATCAGCCCCAGCATTTT. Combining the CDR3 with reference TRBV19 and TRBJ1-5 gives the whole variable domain DGGITQSPKYLFRKEGQNVTLSCEQNLNHDAMYWYRQDPGQGLRLIYYSQIVNDFQKGDIAEGYSVSREKKESFPLTVTSAQKNPTAFYLCASSPPGQGLSYSNQPQHFGDGTRLSIL.

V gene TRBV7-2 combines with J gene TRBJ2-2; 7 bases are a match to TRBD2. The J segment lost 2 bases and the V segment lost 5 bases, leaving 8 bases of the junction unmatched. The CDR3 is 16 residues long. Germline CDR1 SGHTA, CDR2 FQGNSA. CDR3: CASSTRGGLNTGELFF. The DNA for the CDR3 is TGTGCCAGCAGCACCCGCGGGGGACTTAACACCGGGGAGCTGTTTTTT.

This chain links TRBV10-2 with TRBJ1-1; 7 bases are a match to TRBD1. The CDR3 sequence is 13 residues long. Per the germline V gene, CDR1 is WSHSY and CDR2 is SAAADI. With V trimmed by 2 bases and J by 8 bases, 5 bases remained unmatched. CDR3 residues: CASSEDRDSEAFF. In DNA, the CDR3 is TGCGCCAGCAGTGAGGACCGGGACAGCGAAGCTTTCTTT.